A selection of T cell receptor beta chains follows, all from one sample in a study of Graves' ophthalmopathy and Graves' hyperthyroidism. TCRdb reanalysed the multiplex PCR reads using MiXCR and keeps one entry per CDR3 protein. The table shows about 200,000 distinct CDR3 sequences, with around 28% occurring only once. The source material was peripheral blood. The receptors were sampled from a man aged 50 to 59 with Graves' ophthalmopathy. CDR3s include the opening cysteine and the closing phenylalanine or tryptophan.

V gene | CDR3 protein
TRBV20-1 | CSASSMKKNPMRSQGEAFF
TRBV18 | CSSSPYQNTGELFF
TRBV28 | CASTAGGLNIQYF
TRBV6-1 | CASSTARVGTQYF
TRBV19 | CASSRGTGVYEQYF
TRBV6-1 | CASSDPRNSPLHF
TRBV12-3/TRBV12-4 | CASLGRTNSPLHF
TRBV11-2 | CASSWEELAGGRTYEQYF
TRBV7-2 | CASSSGASGAEAQYF
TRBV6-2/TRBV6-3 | CASKPGVYTGELFF
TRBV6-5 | CASSYYQGADNEQYF
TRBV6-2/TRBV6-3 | CASSYLRLAETQYF
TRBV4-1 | CASSQDQGLNTEAFF
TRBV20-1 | CSARDPVRTSTYEQYF
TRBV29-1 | CSVTGGSSYEQYF
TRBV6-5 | CASSLRVPAGVETQYF
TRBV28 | CASRGTGFHGYTF
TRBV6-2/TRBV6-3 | CASSQPTTGVWEQYF
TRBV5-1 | CASSSPGDLKYF
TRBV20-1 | CSASGIGGIQYF
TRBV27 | CASSPQGAIGGYTF
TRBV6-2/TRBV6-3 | CASSYSRGRDSPLHF
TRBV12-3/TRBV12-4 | CASSLGTGAPYEQYF
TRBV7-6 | CASSVDGTANQPQHF
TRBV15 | CATSTALSNQPQHF
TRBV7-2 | CASSLMFIYYEQYF
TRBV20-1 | CSARVGSGRETQYF
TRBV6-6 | CASSYGGASYEQYF
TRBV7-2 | CASSLGGLAGEQYF
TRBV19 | CASMSPNYGYTF
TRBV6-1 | CASSDRGSTEAFF
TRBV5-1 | CASSLAGSTFGNTIYF
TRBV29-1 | CSARRGFNEQYF
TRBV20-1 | CSARSVGGQGENQPQHF
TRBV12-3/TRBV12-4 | CASSSTDSSYGYTF
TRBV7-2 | CASSLETGVYEQYF
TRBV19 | CASSMVGAADEQYF
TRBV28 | CASTSPRGSGRGETQYF
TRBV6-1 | CASGVGSNQPQHF
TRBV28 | CATRGPGQGAYEQYF
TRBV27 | CASSFRDSNTIYF
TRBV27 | CASSFGGPGTEAFF
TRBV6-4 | CASSNHRTVRGEDGYTF
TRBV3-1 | CASSQEWDLQETQYF
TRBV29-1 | CSVGEGQTSYEQYF
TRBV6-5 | CASSYSSDPLDEQYF
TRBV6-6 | CASSPPDRGGLSLHQPQHF
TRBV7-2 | CASSSTGGPNTEAFF
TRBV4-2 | CASSRWGDTGELFF
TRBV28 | CASSLETTLNTEAFF
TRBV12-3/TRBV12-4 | CASSPAGTASVALF
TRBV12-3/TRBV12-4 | CASSFEGLGTEAFF
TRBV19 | CASSAGLATQETQYF
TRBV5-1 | CASRSMGGTEAFF
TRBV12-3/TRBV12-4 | CASRPSPTGELFF